These T cell receptor beta chains were read from a single sample in a study of blood T cell repertoires in COVID-19. Sequencing used immunoSEQ multiplex PCR; TCRdb keeps in-frame clones, though not all of them. The table has around 65,000 clones, roughly 81% seen once. The sequencing input was peripheral blood. Receptors originate from a man aged 80 or over with acute or convalescent COVID-19. The CDR3 runs from the conserved cysteine through the conserved F or W. D genes are given only for firm matches. Not all rows give a size; the values are once, few, many and, for expanded clones, a class.

-,TRBJ1-1,-,TRBV7-9,CASSLEGLSRKAFF,TGTGCCAGCAGCTTAGAGGGGTTAAGCAGGAAAGCTTTCTTT
-,TRBJ2-2,-,TRBV27,CASSLDLEGSDTGELFF,TGTGCCAGCAGTCTAGATCTCGAAGGAAGCGACACCGGGGAGCTGTTTTTT
TRBD1,TRBJ2-7,-,TRBV7-9,CASSLVILGQRLYEQYF,TGTGCCAGCAGCTTAGTGATCTTGGGACAGAGGCTCTACGAGCAGTACTTC
TRBD1,TRBJ1-1,-,TRBV5-1,CASSWGTGDTEAFF,TGCGCCAGCAGCTGGGGAACAGGGGACACTGAAGCTTTCTTT
-,TRBJ1-1,-,TRBV4-3,CASSQDNRGTEAFF,TGCGCCAGCAGCCAAGATAATCGGGGGACTGAAGCTTTCTTT
TRBD2,TRBJ2-1,once,TRBV10-3,CAITGTSGTNNEQFF,TGTGCCATCACCGGGACTAGCGGGACCAACAATGAGCAGTTCTTC
TRBD1,TRBJ1-2,-,TRBV5-1,CASSLMTGSNYGYTF,TGCGCCAGCAGCTTGATGACAGGGTCGAACTATGGCTACACCTTC
TRBD1,TRBJ2-5,-,TRBV14,CASSPRQGQETQYF,TGTGCCAGCAGCCCCCGACAGGGCCAAGAGACCCAGTACTTC
-,TRBJ1-1,-,TRBV5-5,CASSLGQANTEAFF,TGTGCCAGCAGCTTGGGACAGGCGAACACTGAAGCTTTCTTT
TRBD2,TRBJ2-7,-,TRBV4-3,CASSHAGSSGTYEQYF,TGCGCCAGCAGCCACGCAGGGTCTAGCGGAACCTACGAGCAGTACTTC
-,TRBJ2-1,-,TRBV14,CASSQGGRSYNEQFF,TGTGCCAGCAGCCAAGGAGGGCGGTCCTACAATGAGCAGTTCTTC
-,TRBJ1-1,-,TRBV2,CASSYGGYLNTEAFF,TGTGCCAGCAGCTATGGGGGGTATTTGAACACTGAAGCTTTCTTT
TRBD2,TRBJ2-3,-,TRBV7-2,CASSSGTSASTQYF,TGTGCCAGCAGCTCCGGGACTAGCGCCTCTACGCAGTATTTT
-,TRBJ2-7,-,TRBV5-6,CASSLRQPYEQYF,TGTGCCAGCAGCTTGAGACAGCCCTACGAGCAGTACTTC
TRBD2,TRBJ2-3,once,TRBV25-1,CASSDPAAAGGGTQYF,TGTGCCAGCAGTGACCCTGCGGCAGCGGGAGGGGGTACGCAGTATTTT
TRBD2,TRBJ2-1,-,TRBV11-1,CASSREGAYNEQFF,TGTGCCAGCAGCCGGGAGGGGGCCTACAATGAGCAGTTCTTC
-,TRBJ2-5,-,TRBV15,CATSRALASQETQYF,TGTGCCACCAGCAGAGCGCTAGCATCGCAGGAGACCCAGTACTTC
TRBD2,TRBJ2-5,-,TRBV7-9,CASSLLAGVETQYF,TGTGCCAGCAGCTTGCTAGCGGGGGTTGAGACCCAGTACTTC
TRBD1,TRBJ2-7,-,TRBV18,CASSKTGTGLGSYEQYF,TGTGCCAGCTCAAAAACCGGGACAGGGCTTGGCTCCTACGAGCAGTACTTC
TRBD2,TRBJ2-1,-,TRBV2,CASSGTSGSYNEQFF,TGTGCCAGCAGTGGGACTAGCGGGTCCTACAATGAGCAGTTCTTC
-,TRBJ2-6,-,TRBV5-8,CASSFTSPSGANVLTF,TGTGCCAGCAGCTTCACTAGCCCGTCGGGGGCCAACGTCCTGACTTTC
-,TRBJ1-1,-,TRBV5-1,CASSYTGNMNTEAFF,TGCGCCAGCAGCTACACAGGGAACATGAACACTGAAGCTTTCTTT
-,TRBJ1-1,-,TRBV9,CASSVQSRGTEAFF,TGTGCCAGCAGCGTACAGTCCAGGGGCACTGAAGCTTTCTTT
-,TRBJ2-3,-,TRBV24-1,CATSDLRDTQYF,TGTGCCACCAGTGATCTAAGAGATACGCAGTATTTT
TRBD2,TRBJ2-1,once,TRBV7-3,CASSSGLAGAEQFF,TGTGCCAGCAGCTCCGGACTAGCGGGGGCGGAGCAGTTCTTC
TRBD1,TRBJ2-5,-,TRBV27,CASSPRQGWGKETQYF,TGTGCCAGCAGTCCGAGACAGGGGTGGGGGAAAGAGACCCAGTACTTC
-,TRBJ2-5,few,TRBV5-3,CARSLADSQETQYF,TGTGCCAGAAGCTTGGCCGACAGCCAAGAGACCCAGTACTTC
-,TRBJ1-1,-,TRBV3-1/TRBV3-2,CARPSLCRSGGTEAFF,TGTGCCAGACCGAGTCTTTGTAGGTCCGGGGGTACTGAAGCTTTCTTT
-,TRBJ1-1,few,TRBV12-3/TRBV12-4,CASSLRRTEAFF,TGTGCCAGCAGTTTAAGGAGGACTGAAGCTTTCTTT
-,TRBJ2-5,-,TRBV21-1,CASSPLMDRGGIWTQYF,TGTGCCAGCAGCCCCCTAATGGACAGGGGTGGAATATGGACCCAGTACTTC
TRBD1,TRBJ1-2,-,TRBV6-6,CASSYDDRGYGYTF,TGTGCCAGCAGTTACGACGACAGGGGCTACGGCTACACCTTC
-,TRBJ2-2,-,TRBV19,CASSAGREAGELFF,TGTGCCAGTAGTGCGGGCAGGGAGGCCGGGGAGCTGTTTTTT
-,TRBJ1-1,-,TRBV27,CASSLLFRGGMNTEAFF,TGTGCCAGCAGTTTATTATTCAGGGGAGGGATGAACACTGAAGCTTTCTTT
TRBD1,TRBJ1-2,-,TRBV7-9,CASGPPWRQGVNYGYTF,TGTGCCAGCGGACCACCCTGGCGTCAGGGGGTTAACTATGGCTACACCTTC
-,TRBJ2-6,-,TRBV14,CASSQDRGSGANVLTF,TGTGCCAGCAGCCAAGATCGGGGGAGTGGGGCCAACGTCCTGACTTTC
-,TRBJ1-1,-,TRBV6-2/TRBV6-3,CASSLPLGGGDTEAFF,TGTGCCAGCAGCCTCCCGCTGGGGGGGGGTGACACTGAAGCTTTCTTT
TRBD1,TRBJ2-7,-,TRBV27,CASSLSSSGGRARYEQYF,TGTGCCAGCAGTTTATCTTCATCAGGGGGCCGAGCCCGCTACGAGCAGTACTTC
TRBD1,TRBJ1-2,once,TRBV2,CASSESTGRDGYTF,TGTGCCAGCAGTGAATCGACAGGGCGGGATGGCTACACCTTC
TRBD1,TRBJ2-1,-,TRBV24-1,CATRDRALNEQFF,TGTGCCACCCGGGACAGGGCACTCAATGAGCAGTTCTTC
-,TRBJ1-3,-,TRBV5-1,CASSFGGVTSGNTIYF,TGCGCCAGCAGCTTCGGGGGGGTCACCTCTGGAAACACCATATATTTT
-,TRBJ2-3,-,TRBV19,CASSIGGSTDTQYF,TGTGCCAGTAGTATAGGAGGTAGCACAGATACGCAGTATTTT
-,TRBJ2-7,-,TRBV6-5,CASIGGAGSYEQYF,TGTGCCAGCATTGGGGGGGCGGGAAGCTACGAGCAGTACTTC
TRBD2,TRBJ2-1,-,TRBV7-2,CASSWPTSGRVLNEQFF,TGTGCCAGCAGCTGGCCAACTAGCGGGAGGGTTCTGAATGAGCAGTTCTTC
-,TRBJ1-5,-,TRBV28,CASSFAGFYQPQHF,TGTGCCAGCAGTTTCGCGGGTTTCTATCAGCCCCAGCATTTT
TRBD1,TRBJ2-1,once,TRBV5-6,CASSLARGLYNEQFF,TGTGCCAGCAGCTTGGCTAGGGGGCTTTACAATGAGCAGTTCTTC
TRBD1,TRBJ2-7,-,TRBV9,CASSVGQGAYEQYF,TGTGCCAGCAGCGTAGGGCAGGGGGCGTACGAGCAGTACTTC